The subject of this entry is one T cell receptor beta chain. Its antigen is currently unknown. Through Arm-PCR of CDR3 regions and iRepertoire HTBI primers, TCR beta libraries were built. TCRdb re-called the multiplex PCR reads through MiXCR, storing one row per CDR3 protein. The sample lists 500,000 to 700,000 distinct CDR3 sequences; 30% were seen once. Stated time point: persistent/refractory GD, antithyroid drugs over 5 years with positive TRAb. PBMC-derived RNA was used for the TCR library. An endocrinology department in Xi'an, China, supplied the patients. These data come from a study of regulatory T cells in long-lasting Graves disease. Study observations and caveats: Between persistent patients, 2,500 to 3,500 public clonotypes were shared, exceeding the 966 shared between new patients.

CDR3 size: 15 residues. J was trimmed by 0 bases and V by 6 bases; bases with no gene match: 4. The germline V gene has CDR1 LGHDT and CDR2 YNNKEL (reference sequence). The chain links TRBV3-1 to TRBJ1-4; 7 bases match TRBD1. This sequence originates from a female donor with Graves disease. The sequenced sample was peripheral blood mononuclear cells (PBMCs), obtained when the disease was refractory, from a patient treated with antithyroid drugs. As DNA, the CDR3 is TGTGCCAGCAGAGCGGGACAGACAACTAATGAAAAACTGTTTTTT. Its translation: CASRAGQTTNEKLFF.